The 23 T cell receptor beta chains below all came from one sample that was sequenced in a study of cytomegalovirus exposure and HLA in healthy donors. Using immunoSEQ multiplex PCR, the repertoire was profiled, and TCRdb retains in-frame clones only, with some absent. The top ten clones hold approximately 1% of a sample with more than 55,000 clones, about 96% of them seen once. Input material: PBMCs. The receptors shown here come from a man aged 18 to 29 in good health and CMV-seronegative.

The chain combines TRBV7-9 with TRBJ2-7; the D gene is possibly TRBD2 (5 bases). This CDR3 comprises 14 residues. V was cut by 11 bases and J by 4 bases, with 21 bases left in between. CDR1 and CDR2 from the germline V gene are SEHNR and FQNEAQ (reference sequence). The CDR3 region is CALPGQADLYEQYF. The CDR3 DNA is TGTGCCTTACCCGGGCAAGCGGATCTTTACGAGCAGTACTTC.

CDR3 DNA: TGTGCCAGTAGTTCACAGGGGAGCAATCAGCCCCAGCATTTT. This gives the protein CASSSQGSNQPQHF. The chain uses TRBV19 and TRBJ1-5; 7 nucleotides agree with TRBD1. CDR1 and CDR2 from the germline V gene are LNHDA and SQIVND (reference sequence). V was clipped by 5 bases and J by 1 base; unmatched bases: 2. This CDR3 is built from 14 residues.

The chain joins TRBV7-2 to TRBJ1-1; D possibly corresponds to TRBD1 (5 bases). Trimming took 4 bases from V and 1 from J, leaving 7 bases between them. The V gene's germline CDR1 is SGHTA and CDR2 FQGNSA. The CDR3 is 13 amino acids. CDR3 in DNA: TGTGCCAGCAGCTCTCAGGGGAACACTGAAGCTTTCTTT. This gives the protein CASSSQGNTEAFF. Full variable domain (outside the CDR3, taken from reference TRBV7-2 and TRBJ1-1): GAGVSQSPSNKVTEKGKDVELRCDPISGHTALYWYRQSLGQGLEFLIYFQGNSAPDKSGLPSDRFSAERTGGSVSTLTIQRTQQEDSAVYLCASSSQGNTEAFFGQGTRLTVV.

The chain links TRBV4-3 to TRBJ2-5; D unresolved. The CDR3 runs to 16 residues. Germline values: CDR1 LGHNA, CDR2 YSLEER. The ends were cut back, 1 base at V and 3 bases at J, with 15 bases in the middle. The CDR3 sequence is CASSQVRRSQEETQYF. In nucleotides, the CDR3 is TGCGCCAGCAGCCAAGTGCGAAGGTCGCAGGAAGAGACCCAGTACTTC.

This clone was observed a single time. The V gene is TRBV2, the J gene TRBJ2-5; 8 bases map to TRBD1. The germline gives CDR1 SNHLY, CDR2 FYNNEI. This CDR3 has 18 residues. J gave up 3 bases and V 0 bases, and 12 bases lay outside the gene matches. The CDR3 reads CASSEAPIGQGFKETQYF. CDR3 coding DNA: TGTGCCAGCAGTGAAGCTCCAATCGGACAGGGTTTTAAAGAGACCCAGTACTTC.

This clone came up a few times. V and J are TRBV2 and TRBJ2-7, with D possibly TRBD1 on 5 matching bases. The CDR3 consists of 14 residues. The V gene's germline CDR1 is SNHLY and CDR2 FYNNEI. The V end lost 3 bases, the J end lost 4 bases, and 13 bases lay between the germline ends. The CDR3 DNA sequence: TGTGCCAGCAGTGAGAGAGACAGTCCTTACGAGCAGTACTTC. Translating gives CASSERDSPYEQYF.

The rearrangement joins TRBV4-1 to TRBJ1-1; D is ambiguous. CDR3 length equals 14 residues. V was clipped by 4 bases and J by 0 bases, with 9 bases between them. The germline CDR1 and CDR2 sequences are MGHRA and YSYEKL. The CDR3 here is CASSRALLNTEAFF. The CDR3 region has the DNA TGCGCCAGCAGCCGAGCCCTACTGAACACTGAAGCTTTCTTT.

V is TRBV1 and J is TRBJ1-5; TRBD1, the table's D call, lacks a check against the DNA. TRBV1 is assigned pseudogene status. This CDR3 comprises 17 residues. Here the CDR3 reads CTSSQSITGGDHQPQHF. DNA for the CDR3: TGCACCAGCAGCCAAAGCATTACAGGGGGCGACCATCAGCCCCAGCATTTT.

The J gene is TRBJ1-4, the V gene TRBV7-9, with 9 positions matching TRBD1. This CDR3 spans 15 amino acids. The germline CDR1 and CDR2 sequences are SEHNR and FQNEAQ (reference sequence). V lost 4 bases to trimming and J lost 7 bases; unmatched junction nucleotides: 7. This CDR3 is CASSSPGQGGEKLFF. The CDR3 nucleotides are TGTGCCAGCAGCTCCCCGGGACAGGGAGGTGAAAAACTGTTTTTT. The entire variable domain, with the rest obtained from reference TRBV7-9 and TRBJ1-4, is as follows: DTGVSQNPRHKITKRGQNVTFRCDPISEHNRLYWYRQTLGQGPEFLTYFQNEAQLEKSRLLSDRFSAERPKGSFSTLEIQRTEQGDSAMYLCASSSPGQGGEKLFFGSGTQLSVL.

The chain carries TRBV6-1 and TRBJ1-5; tentatively, D is TRBD1 (5 bases). The CDR3 length is 14 residues. V lost 6 bases and J lost 1, with 10 bases in between. The V gene's germline CDR1 is MNHNS and CDR2 SASEGT. The CDR3 region is CASRTRTSNQPQHF. As DNA, the CDR3 is TGTGCCAGCAGGACACGGACAAGCAATCAGCCCCAGCATTTT.

V usage is TRBV29-1 and J usage is TRBJ1-2; weak D call: TRBD1 (5 bases). V dropped 0 bases and J dropped 8 bases, with 13 bases sitting between them. Germline V gene data show CDR1 as SQVTM and CDR2 as ANQGSEA. The CDR3 is 13 residues long. This CDR3 is CSVEDGGARGYTF. The CDR3, as DNA: TGCAGCGTTGAAGATGGCGGGGCGCGGGGCTACACCTTC. Supplemented by reference TRBV29-1 and TRBJ1-2, the full variable domain reads SAVISQKPSRDICQRGTSLTIQCQVDSQVTMMFWYRQQPGQSLTLIATANQGSEATYESGFVIDKFPISRPNLTFSTLTVSNMSPEDSSIYLCSVEDGGARGYTFGSGTRLTVV.

The chain couples TRBV9 to TRBJ2-7, with a possible D match to TRBD1 (5 bases). The CDR3 sequence is 13 residues long. CDR1 and CDR2 from the germline V gene are SGDLS and YYNGEE. V lost 1 base and J lost 6, with 11 bases in between. CDR3 coding DNA: TGTGCCAGCAGCGTAAATACAGGTCCCGAGCAGTACTTC. Its translation is CASSVNTGPEQYF.

This chain joins TRBV19 and TRBJ2-2, with 7 bases that match TRBD2. The V gene end was trimmed by 3 bases and the J gene end by 6 bases; junction bases not matched to a gene: 13. Germline assignment: CDR1 LNHDA and CDR2 SQIVND (reference sequence). The CDR3 extends over 17 amino acids. The CDR3 DNA reads as TGTGCCAGTAGTATTGTGGGTAGCGGGTACAATGCCGGGGAGCTGTTTTTT. Its protein is CASSIVGSGYNAGELFF.

The chain joins TRBV18 to TRBJ2-7; 12 bases map to TRBD2. V shed 5 bases, J shed 3 bases, and the junction held 8 bases outside the gene matches. This CDR3 region has 16 residues. CDR1 and CDR2 from the germline V gene are KGHSH and LQKENI. The CDR3 DNA reads TGTGCCAGCTCAGAAGAACGGACTAGCGGGAACTACGAGCAGTACTTC. Translating gives CASSEERTSGNYEQYF.

With respect to this clone: A read error may account for a junction end that differs from germline. The rearrangement links TRBV29-1 to TRBJ1-2; unclear D gene. Germline lookup yields CDR1 SQVTM and CDR2 ANQGSEA. The CDR3 is 9 residues long. This CDR3 is CSVGHPHPF. CDR3 nucleotide sequence: TGCAGCGTTGGACACCCCCATCCCTTC.

The chain uses TRBV11-3 and TRBJ2-1; TRBD2 is a possible D gene (6 bases). Between the trimmed V and J ends, which lost 4 bases and 9 bases, there was a span of 10 bases. Germline loops: CDR1 SGHNT, CDR2 YENEEA. CDR3 length: 12 amino acids. The CDR3: CASSSLEGEQFF. The CDR3 coding sequence is TGTGCCAGCAGCTCCTTGGAGGGTGAGCAGTTCTTC.

The J gene is TRBJ2-7, the V gene TRBV9, with TRBD2 matching 13 bases. Germline values: CDR1 SGDLS, CDR2 YYNGEE. The V and J ends lost 0 bases and 6 bases, in that order; junction bases with no gene match: 9. The CDR3 contains 17 residues. CDR3: CASSVGGTSGKRGEQYF. The CDR3 DNA reads TGTGCCAGCAGCGTAGGTGGGACTAGCGGGAAGAGGGGCGAGCAGTACTTC.

The chain joins TRBV6-6 to TRBJ1-3, with D uncertain. V lost 7 bases, J lost 4 bases, and 17 bases lay in between. This CDR3 region has 15 residues. The V gene's germline CDR1 is MNHNY and CDR2 SVGAGI (reference sequence). The CDR3 here is CASTKPGSAGNTIYF. CDR3 in DNA: TGTGCCAGCACCAAACCGGGGTCAGCGGGAAACACCATATATTTT.

The chain is built from TRBV27 and TRBJ2-5, with 7 bases aligning to TRBD1. The CDR3 runs 18 residues. Germline loops: CDR1 MNHEY, CDR2 SMNVEV (reference sequence). Trimming removed 5 bases from V and 2 bases from J; junction bases left unmatched: 17. The DNA of the CDR3 is TGTGCCAGCAGTACCAGGGACAGAGCTTTGGGTTCTCAAGAGACCCAGTACTTC. Encoded protein: CASSTRDRALGSQETQYF.

DNA of the CDR3: TGTGCCAGCAGCCCGTCTCTTAACTATGGCTACACCTTC. Protein: CASSPSLNYGYTF. The chain recombines TRBV7-9 with TRBJ1-2, with D unresolved. Trimming removed 5 bases from V and 1 base from J, with 8 bases in between. The CDR3 loop spans 13 amino acids. CDR1 is SEHNR, CDR2 FQNEAQ, per germline (reference sequence).

The V and J genes are TRBV6-4 and TRBJ2-1, with 7 bases that match TRBD2. Germline V gene sequence: CDR1 MRHNA, CDR2 SNTAGT. The V and J ends lost 0 bases and 5 bases, in that order; junction bases with no gene match: 4. The CDR3 covers 15 residues. The CDR3 coding sequence is TGTGCCAGCAGTGACTCGGCGGGAGATAACAATGAGCAGTTCTTC. Translation gives CASSDSAGDNNEQFF.

The chain has TRBV9 and TRBJ1-1, with D unclear. Germline values: CDR1 SGDLS, CDR2 YYNGEE. Trimming removed 0 bases at V and 2 bases at J, with 11 bases between. This CDR3 region has 15 residues. The CDR3 sequence: CASSVGAGGNTEAFF. The CDR3 DNA reads as TGTGCCAGCAGCGTAGGGGCCGGTGGAAACACTGAAGCTTTCTTT.

The chain couples TRBV2 to TRBJ1-5, with D hard to call. The CDR3 has 15 residues. The V end lost 4 bases, the J end lost 1 base, and 11 bases lay between the germline ends. CDR1 SNHLY and CDR2 FYNNEI come from the germline V gene. CDR3 sequence (DNA): TGTGCCAGCAGTGGAGGATCCTCGAGCAATCAGCCCCAGCATTTT. Amino acid sequence: CASSGGSSSNQPQHF. Filled out from reference TRBV2 and TRBJ1-5, the complete variable domain reads EPEVTQTPSHQVTQMGQEVILRCVPISNHLYFYWYRQILGQKVEFLVSFYNNEISEKSEIFDDQFSVERPDGSNFTLKIRSTKLEDSAMYFCASSGGSSSNQPQHFGDGTRLSIL.